This T cell receptor (beta chain) was documented in a study of blood T cells in healthy people across ages (dated by TCRdb to about 2015). At the level of the whole study: In model experiments, template switching captured about one uniquely barcoded TCR beta cDNA molecule for every two T cells. The donors were divided into four age groups: young (average approximately 16 years), middle-aged (roughly 40), aged (about 56) and long-lived (around 87). For two donors (one aged 18 to 30 and one aged 80 or older), the study analyzed two additional independent replicas of 1 million unique cDNA reads from the same blood draw. Age-related changes in TCR beta repertoire diversity were measured in the study by deep sequencing normalized with unique cDNA molecular identifiers.

The CDR3 has 14 amino acids, counting the end cysteine and phenylalanine. This entry keeps only the CDR3 DNA: 42 bases, framed from base 1. CDR1 and CDR2 were assigned from the germline V gene as SGHTA and FQGNSA. The V and J ends are trimmed by 5 bases and 4 bases, leaving 14 bases between them. On this clonotype: What antigen it recognizes has not been identified. No per-base quality is available; no much larger clone lies one base away.

The study at large found these results: As age increased, observed TCR beta diversity per million T cells dropped in a roughly linear way, and a significant reduction was already evident by age about 40. Because profiling used bulk unsorted PBMCs, naive and antigen-experienced compartments could not be compared conclusively. Compared with the aged group, more naive CD4+ T cells, fewer expanded clones and increased TCR diversity were shown by the long-lived group, suggesting age selection. The percentage of naive T cells measured by flow cytometry correlated strongly with observed TCR beta diversity. Total diversity estimates from one million sequenced T cells were considered lower bounds and underestimates. Because donor CMV infection status was unknown, age-related changes in expanded clonotypes were potentially confounded.

The roughly 39 donors, aged about 6 to 95 years, were systemically healthy Caucasian individuals from Russia. Each donor gave roughly 9.5 milliliters of peripheral blood, collected into EDTA-treated Vacutainer tubes. Ficoll-Paque density-gradient centrifugation was used to isolate PBMCs, with at least 7 million obtained per sample. Trizol reagent was used to extract total RNA from the PBMCs, yielding at least 6 micrograms per sample. The percentages of naive CD45RAhigh/CD27high T cells were determined by flow cytometry on a PBMC aliquot from every donor. Library construction relied on 5' RACE. TCRdb records Illumina HiSeq 2500 as the sequencer. A second PCR of about 6 to 11 cycles was performed with a sample-barcoded 5' primer and a J-beta primer mix. A unique molecular identifier was introduced onto each TCR beta cDNA molecule by a template-switch 5' adaptor carrying 12 random nucleotides. Each sample yielded at least 3 million CDR3-containing paired-end reads. First-strand cDNA was synthesized from all RNA with the Mint cDNA synthesis kit, primed by a TRBC-specific oligonucleotide. Following uracil-DNA glycosylase treatment, all cDNA underwent a first 18-cycle PCR with the universal primers M1SS and BC2_uni_R. From the authors' description of their analysis: For normalization, 1 million high-quality reads, each with a distinct molecular identifier, were randomly selected from each sample. Reads with shared molecular identifiers were discarded instead of being binned into consensus sequences. MiTCR, with a Q25 quality threshold and the strictest error-elimination algorithm, was used for CDR3 identification, clonotype clustering and error correction. A nonparametric unseen species model using Euler transformation provided a lower-bound estimate of total TCR beta diversity. TCRdb ran its own pipeline on the public reads, namely fastp trimming at Q25 and MiXCR clone calling, and kept in-frame beta chains. Each CDR3 protein gets just one entry, which takes the most common genes and DNA from the rows behind it. The V and J calls come from TCRdb's annotation, not from the publication. The sample yields about 800,000 distinct CDR3 sequences; 25% were counted once. Together, the top ten hold around 3.6% of the sample.

These data were likewise used in another study, on T cells of mothers and their children. The other study reports the following: Nine systemically healthy Caucasian individuals, comprising three mothers and their six children, were included as donors. cDNA synthesis consumed the entire amount of extracted RNA, loaded at around 1.5 ug RNA in each 15 ul reaction. In the second PCR, the M1S primer introduced both the sample barcodes and 2-4 random nucleotides. More than 8 million TCR beta CDR3 reads were obtained from each mother, and some 3 million reads were obtained from each child. Thymic selection shapes the output of TCR recombination in a similar way in related and unrelated pairs, and inherited differences have a minor effect. Normalized repertoire overlap was always slightly but never significantly higher in related than unrelated mother-child pairs. No persistent microchimeric T cell clones were found, with a detection sensitivity of roughly 99 clones per million clonotypes. In the study, deep NGS was used to compare the TCR beta repertoires of mothers and children, and features distinguishing related mother-child pairs from unrelated individuals were sought. On average, the children were approximately 11 +/- 4 years old, while the mothers were approximately 40 +/- 4 years old. Libraries were sequenced on Illumina HiSeq 2000 with 100+100 nt paired-end reads after adapter ligation with NEBNext reagents. To prevent cross-contamination, the mother and child libraries were prepared a month apart and were sequenced in separate runs. Each donor had between 500,000 and 2,000,000 distinct TCR beta clonotypes identified. Naive TCR beta clonotypes were estimated from low-frequency clonotypes matched to each donor's FACS-determined naive share, without sorting.

The TCR comes from a boy aged 5-17 years in good health. The chain joins TRBV7-2 to TRBJ1-1; the D gene lacks a confident call. Sequenced material: blood. The sequence in DNA is TGTGCCAGCAGCCCAACGACGGTTCCCACTGAAGCTTTCTTT. It codes for CASSPTTVPTEAFF. With the rest looked up from the reference TRBV7-2 and TRBJ1-1 genes rather than sequenced, the full variable domain is GAGVSQSPSNKVTEKGKDVELRCDPISGHTALYWYRQSLGQGLEFLIYFQGNSAPDKSGLPSDRFSAERTGGSVSTLTIQRTQQEDSAVYLCASSPTTVPTEAFFGQGTRLTVV.